This is a list of T cell receptor beta chains from one sample in a study of blood T cell repertoires in COVID-19. Sequencing was performed with immunoSEQ multiplex PCR; in TCRdb, only in-frame clones are kept and a portion is missing. The sample has 250,000 or so clones; 90% are singletons. Sequences were obtained from peripheral blood. The receptors stem from a woman in her fifties or sixties with COVID-19, enrolled during active disease. CDR3s include the opening cysteine and the closing phenylalanine or tryptophan. A D gene is named only where the DNA matches it firmly. Size tells how often a clone was seen (once, few, many) or the class of an expanded clone, and some rows leave it out.

TGTGCCAGCAGCCATCCCCCAGGGGGACTAGCGGGGGTTAATGAGCAGTTCTTC,CASSHPPGGLAGVNEQFF,TRBV3-1/TRBV3-2,TRBJ2-1,TRBD2,-
TGTGCCAGCACCAGAGGGGGCGGCTCCTACGAGCAGTACTTC,CASTRGGGSYEQYF,TRBV13,TRBJ2-7,TRBD1,-
TGTGCCAGCAGTAGACAGGGCTCCTACGAGCAGTACTTC,CASSRQGSYEQYF,TRBV6-5,TRBJ2-7,TRBD1,-
TGTGCCAGTAGTTGGAGCGGGGGGGCACATGAGCAGTTCTTC,CASSWSGGAHEQFF,TRBV19,TRBJ2-1,TRBD2,-
TGCGCCAGCAGCTTGTGGCGAGCGGGGGGCCGGCAAGAGACCCAGTACTTC,CASSLWRAGGRQETQYF,TRBV5-1,TRBJ2-5,TRBD2,-
TGTGCCAGCAGCGCCGGGGAGGGAAACTATGGCTACACCTTC,CASSAGEGNYGYTF,TRBV6-5,TRBJ1-2,-,-
TGTGCCACCAGCAGACAGGGGAATGGAAACACCATATATTTT,CATSRQGNGNTIYF,TRBV15,TRBJ1-3,-,-
TGTGCCAGCAGGGTACAGGTCAACTATGGCTACACCTTC,CASRVQVNYGYTF,TRBV2,TRBJ1-2,-,-
TGTGCCAGCAGCTTGGGACAGGCAAACACTGAAGCTTTCTTT,CASSLGQANTEAFF,TRBV5-4,TRBJ1-1,-,-
TGTGCCAGCTCTCGACAGGGCCAACACTATGGCTACACCTTC,CASSRQGQHYGYTF,TRBV18,TRBJ1-2,TRBD1,-
TGCGCCAGCAGCTTCCCTATGGGCTCTAAATATAGCAATCAGCCCCAGCATTTT,CASSFPMGSKYSNQPQHF,TRBV5-1,TRBJ1-5,-,few
TGTGCCAGTAGGCGGGAGGGAGCCTACAATGAGCAGTTCTTC,CASRREGAYNEQFF,TRBV19,TRBJ2-1,TRBD2,-
TGTGCCAGCTCTGCGGTGGGGACAGATTATGGCTACACCTTC,CASSAVGTDYGYTF,TRBV18,TRBJ1-2,TRBD1,-
TGTGCCAGCCCGACGGGAGGAGGCGATGAGCAGTTCTTC,CASPTGGGDEQFF,TRBV7-9,TRBJ2-1,TRBD2,-
TGTGCCAGCAGCCAAGAGATTATGGGAGGGGGGCGCACTGAAGCTTTCTTT,CASSQEIMGGGRTEAFF,TRBV14,TRBJ1-1,-,-
TGTGCCAGCAGCAAGAGACAGGGCTGGGGACGAACTGAAGCTTTCTTT,CASSKRQGWGRTEAFF,TRBV21-1,TRBJ1-1,-,-
TGTGCCAGCAGCGGAAATCCCTGGCGGGGGGGCTCCAATGAGCAGTTCTTC,CASSGNPWRGGSNEQFF,TRBV9,TRBJ2-1,TRBD2,-
TGTGCCAGCAGCCGACAGGGTCCAGATACGCAGTATTTT,CASSRQGPDTQYF,TRBV3-1/TRBV3-2,TRBJ2-3,TRBD1,-
TGTGCCAGCAGTGATAACAGGAACACTGAAGCTTTCTTT,CASSDNRNTEAFF,TRBV25-1,TRBJ1-1,-,once
TGTGCCAGCAGTTCCCGCGGCGGGAGAGTCACAGATACGCAGTATTTT,CASSSRGGRVTDTQYF,TRBV27,TRBJ2-3,TRBD2,-
TGCAGCGTCACGGGGGCTTTCTTT,CSVTGAFF,TRBV29-1,TRBJ1-1,-,-
TGCGCCAGCAGCCAAGATCTCGGGGGACAGGGCCCATCTAACTATGGCTACACCTTC,CASSQDLGGQGPSNYGYTF,TRBV4-3,TRBJ1-2,TRBD1,-
TGTGCCAGCAGTCCGATCGGCGGGGAGCTGTTTTTT,CASSPIGGELFF,TRBV12-3/TRBV12-4,TRBJ2-2,-,-
TGTGCCAGCAGTTACTCGGGCCGTTCCTACAATGAGCAGTTCTTC,CASSYSGRSYNEQFF,TRBV6-5,TRBJ2-1,-,-
TGTGCCAGCAGCTCCAGGGGGCGAACCTTGAACACTGAAGCTTTCTTT,CASSSRGRTLNTEAFF,TRBV2,TRBJ1-1,TRBD1,-
TGCGCCAGCAGCTTGGTCGGGGGGTCGAACACCGGGGAGCTGTTTTTT,CASSLVGGSNTGELFF,TRBV5-1,TRBJ2-2,TRBD2,-
TGTGCCAGCAGCCAAGAAAGGGGGGGTTGGGAGACCCAGTACTTC,CASSQERGGWETQYF,TRBV4-2,TRBJ2-5,-,-
TGTGCCAGCAGTTTCGCAGGGCTTAATTCACCCCTCCACTTT,CASSFAGLNSPLHF,TRBV6-5,TRBJ1-6,-,few
TGCGCCAGCAGCCAAGACATTTTCTCTGGAAACACCATATATTTT,CASSQDIFSGNTIYF,TRBV4-3,TRBJ1-3,-,-
TGTGCCAGCAGCCCTGTTGCGACAGGGGAGACCCAGTACTTC,CASSPVATGETQYF,TRBV9,TRBJ2-5,TRBD1,-
TGTGCCAGTAGGCAATCGAGGAACACCGGGGAGCTGTTTTTT,CASRQSRNTGELFF,TRBV19,TRBJ2-2,-,-
TGTGCCAGCAGTTTGGATGGGGGGAATGAGCAGTTCTTC,CASSLDGGNEQFF,TRBV28,TRBJ2-1,-,few
TGTGCCAGCAGTGGACTTCTGGGCGGGGAGCTGTTTTTT,CASSGLLGGELFF,TRBV27,TRBJ2-2,-,-
TGCGCCAGCAGCCAAGAAAGGACGAGGGGGCCAGGGTCACCCCTCCACTTT,CASSQERTRGPGSPLHF,TRBV4-1,TRBJ1-6,TRBD1,-
TGTGCCAGCAGCTTCGGGCGGGGAAATCAGCCCCAGCATTTT,CASSFGRGNQPQHF,TRBV7-2,TRBJ1-5,-,-
TGTGCCAGCAGCTTGGGGGGACAGGGGACTAACTATGGCTACACCTTC,CASSLGGQGTNYGYTF,TRBV7-2,TRBJ1-2,TRBD1,-
TGTGCCAGCAGCCTCGACAGGGCCTCTGGGGCCAACGTCCTGACTTTC,CASSLDRASGANVLTF,TRBV7-2,TRBJ2-6,TRBD1,-
TGCGCCAGCAGGTCTTCCTACAATGAGCAGTTCTTC,CASRSSYNEQFF,TRBV4-3,TRBJ2-1,-,-
TGTGCCAGTAGTACCCGCCGGGGGGCTAACTATGGCTACACCTTC,CASSTRRGANYGYTF,TRBV19,TRBJ1-2,-,-
TGTGCCAGCAGCTCCTACAGAGAGCAGTTCTTC,CASSSYREQFF,TRBV11-2,TRBJ2-1,-,-
TGTGCCAGCTCACCCCCAGGGAATGCTGGAAACACCATATATTTT,CASSPPGNAGNTIYF,TRBV18,TRBJ1-3,-,-
TGTGCCAGCAGGTCGATCGGGAAGGCAACTAATGAAAAACTGTTTTTT,CASRSIGKATNEKLFF,TRBV5-6,TRBJ1-4,-,-
TGTGCCAGCAGTTTATCAATTCGGAGGGGACCGATGAACACTGAAGCTTTCTTT,CASSLSIRRGPMNTEAFF,TRBV27,TRBJ1-1,-,-
TGTGCCAGTAGTACGCTACAGGGGGCGAGGGAGACCCAGTACTTC,CASSTLQGARETQYF,TRBV19,TRBJ2-5,TRBD1,once
TGTGCCAGCAGCTTGGTGCAGGCTAACTATGGCTACACCTTC,CASSLVQANYGYTF,TRBV5-4,TRBJ1-2,-,-
TGCGCCAGCAGCCAACCAGACAGTAACTATGGCTACACCTTC,CASSQPDSNYGYTF,TRBV4-1,TRBJ1-2,-,-